A single TCR beta chain is shown here with its context. CDR1 is SGHTA, CDR2 FQGNSA, per germline. The CDR3 is 15 residues long. Trimming cost V 5 bases and J 10 bases; bases outside gene matches: 12. The data stem from a study of PD-L1 blockade in urothelial cancer. Study information: Chemotherapy regimens numbering 0 to 3 had been given to patients. T cell content in blood samples showed a median of 141,255.

Time point denoted: peripheral blood 6 weeks after treatment start. Each patient presented with locally advanced or metastatic urothelial carcinoma. PCRs were each spiked with synthetic TCR analog templates. Sequencing was performed with immunoSEQ multiplex PCR; in TCRdb, only in-frame clones are kept and a portion is missing. The table lists approximately 20,000 clones, about 90% of them singletons. This receptor was identified in a woman between 55 and 75 years old with urothelial cancer. The chain links TRBV7-2 to TRBJ2-1, with 9 bases identical to TRBD2. The sample consisted of PBMCs, taken around atezolizumab (anti-PD-L1) treatment. The CDR3 coding sequence is TGTGCCAGCAGCACCGCGGGGCTAGCGGGATGGGAGCAGTTCTTC. It translates to CASSTAGLAGWEQFF.